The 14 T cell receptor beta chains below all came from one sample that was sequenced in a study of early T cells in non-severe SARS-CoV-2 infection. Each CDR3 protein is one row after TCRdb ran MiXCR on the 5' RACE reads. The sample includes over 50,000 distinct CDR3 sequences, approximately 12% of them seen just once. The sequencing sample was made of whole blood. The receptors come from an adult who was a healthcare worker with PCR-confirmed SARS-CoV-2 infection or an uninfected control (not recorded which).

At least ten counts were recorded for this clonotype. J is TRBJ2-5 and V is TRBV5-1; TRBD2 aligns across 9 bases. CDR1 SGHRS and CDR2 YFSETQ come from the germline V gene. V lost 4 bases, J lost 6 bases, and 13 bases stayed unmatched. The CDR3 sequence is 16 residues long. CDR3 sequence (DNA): TGCGCCAGCAGCCCTCAAACTAGCGGGCTGGGGAAGACCCAGTACTTC. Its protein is CASSPQTSGLGKTQYF.

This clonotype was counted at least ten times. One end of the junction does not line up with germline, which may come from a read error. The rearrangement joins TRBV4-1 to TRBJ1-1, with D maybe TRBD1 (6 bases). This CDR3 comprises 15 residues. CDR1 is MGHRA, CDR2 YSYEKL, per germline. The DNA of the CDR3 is TGCGCCAGCAGCCCCGTGGGGGGGGCTAACACTGAAGTTTTCTTT. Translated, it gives CASSPVGGANTEVFF.

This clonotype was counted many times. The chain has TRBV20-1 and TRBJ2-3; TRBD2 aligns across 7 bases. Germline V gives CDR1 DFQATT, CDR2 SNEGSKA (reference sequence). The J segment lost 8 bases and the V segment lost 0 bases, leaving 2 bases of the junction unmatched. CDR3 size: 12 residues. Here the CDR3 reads CSAREGGSTQYF. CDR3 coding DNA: TGCAGTGCTAGAGAGGGCGGGAGTACGCAGTATTTT.

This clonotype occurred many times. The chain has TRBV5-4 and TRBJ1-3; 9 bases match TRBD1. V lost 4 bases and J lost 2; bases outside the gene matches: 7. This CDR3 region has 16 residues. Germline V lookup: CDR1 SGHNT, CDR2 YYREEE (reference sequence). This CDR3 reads CASSPRQGGPGNTIYF. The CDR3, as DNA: TGTGCCAGCAGCCCACGACAGGGGGGACCTGGAAACACCATATATTTT.

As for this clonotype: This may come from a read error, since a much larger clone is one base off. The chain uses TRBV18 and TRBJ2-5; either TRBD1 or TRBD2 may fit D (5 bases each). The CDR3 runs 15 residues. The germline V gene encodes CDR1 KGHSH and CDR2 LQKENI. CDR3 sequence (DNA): TGTGCCAACTCACCCCTCAGGGACCCCCAAGAGACCCAGTACTTC. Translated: CANSPLRDPQETQYF.

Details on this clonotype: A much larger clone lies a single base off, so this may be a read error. CDR3 bases: TGTGCCAGCAGTTTGAATCTAGCGGGGGGTTTGAATGAGCAGTACTTC. Protein: CASSLNLAGGLNEQYF. The chain combines TRBV12-3 or TRBV12-4 with TRBJ2-1; 11 bases line up with TRBD2. The J call is in doubt because the DNA end fits TRBJ2-7 better. This CDR3 has 16 amino acids.

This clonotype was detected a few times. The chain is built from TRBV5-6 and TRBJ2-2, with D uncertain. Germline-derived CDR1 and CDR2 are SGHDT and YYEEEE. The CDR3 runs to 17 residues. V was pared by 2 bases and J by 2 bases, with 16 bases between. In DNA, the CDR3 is TGTGCCAGCAGCTTAAGAAACCAGCCCAGAAACACCGGGGAGCTGTTTTTT. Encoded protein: CASSLRNQPRNTGELFF.

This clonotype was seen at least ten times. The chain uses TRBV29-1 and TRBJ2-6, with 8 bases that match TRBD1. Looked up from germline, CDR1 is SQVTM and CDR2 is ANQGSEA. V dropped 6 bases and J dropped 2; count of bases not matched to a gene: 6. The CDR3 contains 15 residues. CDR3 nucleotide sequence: TGCAGCGTCGGAGCAGGGGGCGCTGGGGCCAACGTCCTGACTTTC. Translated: CSVGAGGAGANVLTF.

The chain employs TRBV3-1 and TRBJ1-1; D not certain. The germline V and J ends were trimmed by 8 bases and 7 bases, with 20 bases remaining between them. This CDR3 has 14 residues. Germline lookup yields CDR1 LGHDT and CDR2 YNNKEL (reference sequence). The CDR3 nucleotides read TGTGCCAGCGGGCAGGCCGGTGGGGTACTTGAAGCTTTCTTT. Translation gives CASGQAGGVLEAFF.

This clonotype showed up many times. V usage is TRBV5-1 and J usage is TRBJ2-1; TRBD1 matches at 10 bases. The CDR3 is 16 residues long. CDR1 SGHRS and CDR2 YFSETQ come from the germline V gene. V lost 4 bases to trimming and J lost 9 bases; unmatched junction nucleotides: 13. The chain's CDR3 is CASSAGDRGRMGEQFF. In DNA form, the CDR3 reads TGCGCCAGCAGCGCGGGTGACAGGGGGCGCATGGGTGAGCAGTTCTTC.

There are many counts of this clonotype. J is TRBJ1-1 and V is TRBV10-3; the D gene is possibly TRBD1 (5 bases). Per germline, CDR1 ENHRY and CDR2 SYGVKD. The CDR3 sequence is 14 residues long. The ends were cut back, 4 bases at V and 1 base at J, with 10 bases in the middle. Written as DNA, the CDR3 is TGTGCCATCAGTGGTTTCGGACAGAACACTGAAGCTTTCTTT. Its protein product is CAISGFGQNTEAFF.

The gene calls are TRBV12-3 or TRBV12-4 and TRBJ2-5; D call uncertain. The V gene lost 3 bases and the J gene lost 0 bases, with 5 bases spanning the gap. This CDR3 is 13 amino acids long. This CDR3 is CASSFLDQETQYF. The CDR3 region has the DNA TGTGCCAGCAGTTTCCTGGACCAAGAGACCCAGTACTTC.

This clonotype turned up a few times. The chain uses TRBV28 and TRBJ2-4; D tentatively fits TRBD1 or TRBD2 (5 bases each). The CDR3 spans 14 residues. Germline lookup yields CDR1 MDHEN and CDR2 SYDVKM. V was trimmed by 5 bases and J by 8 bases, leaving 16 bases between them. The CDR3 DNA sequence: TGTGCCAGCAGTGGGGACCAACCGGCGGACATTCAGTACTTC. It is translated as CASSGDQPADIQYF.

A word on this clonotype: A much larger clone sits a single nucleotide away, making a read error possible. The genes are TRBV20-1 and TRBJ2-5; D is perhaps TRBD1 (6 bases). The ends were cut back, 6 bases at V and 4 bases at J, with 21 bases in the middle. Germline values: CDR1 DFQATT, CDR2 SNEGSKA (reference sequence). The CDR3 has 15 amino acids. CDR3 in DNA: TGCAGTGCGCCGATAGTGGGGAGAGGGGGAGAGACCCAGTACTTC. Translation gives CSAPIVGRGGETQYF.